This T cell receptor (beta chain) was observed in a study of control samples from healthy donors and cancer patients. This clone was found a few times. This CDR3 is built from 15 residues. The ends were cut back, 4 bases at V and 9 bases at J, with 17 bases in the middle. Germline CDR1 reads SGHRS; CDR2 reads YFSETQ. Profiled with immunoSEQ multiplex PCR; TCRdb holds only in-frame clones, not every one. Here the sample spans about 75,000 clones, 90% to 95% being singletons. The chain uses TRBV5-1 and TRBJ1-6, with TRBD1 as a possible D gene (5 bases). The source of this sequence is a woman aged 40 to 49 in good health. The sample was blood. The CDR3 region is CASSPGWGNGSPLHF. CDR3 in DNA: TGCGCCAGCAGCCCCGGCTGGGGGAATGGTTCACCCCTCCACTTT.